Listed here are 24 T cell receptor beta chains from one sample, sequenced in a study of read filtering for tumor transcriptome and immune sequencing. The library was built from 400 ng RNA with molecular barcoded adaptors for alpha/delta and beta/gamma chains. TCRdb analysed the reads with MiXCR anew, one entry per CDR3 protein. Among around 130,000 distinct CDR3 sequences, less than 15% were seen once, and the ten largest hold just under 8.5%. Input material: a population of CD138-negative cells sorted from bone marrow. The receptors originated from a donor at least 40 years old with multiple myeloma.

This clonotype was seen many times. One junction end does not reproduce the germline sequence, and a read error may be involved. The V and J genes are TRBV28 and TRBJ2-5; 9 positions agree with TRBD1. Germline CDR1 reads MDHEN; CDR2 reads SYDVKM. CDR3 length: 14 residues. As DNA, the CDR3 is TGTGCCGGCAGTGTCCGGGACAGGGAAGAGACCCAGTACTTC. Its translation is CAGSVRDREETQYF.

This clonotype was seen repeatedly, ten times or more. The J gene is TRBJ2-3, the V gene TRBV6-1; TRBD1 aligns across 7 bases. CDR1 is MNHNS and CDR2 is SASEGT in the germline V gene. With 3 bases clipped from V and 3 bases from J, the junction kept 9 bases outside the gene matches. The length of the CDR3 is 16 residues. This CDR3 is CASSDGTDWGTDTQYF. CDR3 DNA sequence: TGTGCCAGCAGTGACGGGACAGACTGGGGTACAGATACGCAGTATTTT.

The sample holds many counts of this clonotype. The chain carries TRBV20-1 and TRBJ2-3; TRBD1 matches at 9 bases. CDR3 size: 19 residues. The junction had 21 bases not matched to a gene; V was cut back by 3 bases and J by 5 bases. The V gene's germline CDR1 is DFQATT and CDR2 SNEGSKA (reference sequence). The CDR3 protein is CSASLVSGARDREIDTQYF. The CDR3, as DNA: TGCAGTGCTAGTTTAGTTTCGGGGGCCCGGGACAGGGAGATAGATACGCAGTATTTT.

This clonotype was seen repeatedly, ten times or more. The CDR3 reads CSAGLAGIQETQYF. CDR3 coding DNA: TGCAGTGCCGGACTAGCGGGGATACAAGAGACCCAGTACTTC. This sequence joins TRBV20-1 and TRBJ2-5; TRBD2 agrees at 12 bases. The CDR3 contains 14 residues. Per the germline V gene, CDR1 is DFQATT and CDR2 is SNEGSKA (reference sequence). With V trimmed by 6 bases and J by 2 bases, 4 bases remained unmatched.

J is TRBJ1-5 and V is TRBV9, with a possible D match to TRBD1 (5 bases). The CDR3 length is 15 residues. The germline V gene has CDR1 SGDLS and CDR2 YYNGEE. The ends were cut back, 1 base at V and 7 bases at J, with 15 bases in the middle. The CDR3 nucleotides read TGTGCCAGCAGCGTAAGAGGGGATTTTGGACAGCCCCAGCATTTT. It yields the protein CASSVRGDFGQPQHF. Looking up the rest from reference TRBV9 and TRBJ1-5 gives the full variable domain: DSGVTQTPKHLITATGQRVTLRCSPRSGDLSVYWYQQSLDQGLQFLIQYYNGEERAKGNILERFSAQQFPDLHSELNLSSLELGDSALYFCASSVRGDFGQPQHFGDGTRLSIL.

This clonotype appeared many times. The chain employs TRBV4-1 and TRBJ2-3; D could derive from TRBD1 or TRBD2 (5 bases each). The V gene's germline CDR1 is MGHRA and CDR2 YSYEKL. The CDR3 length is 16 residues. V was cut by 1 base and J by 4 bases, with 15 bases left in between. The CDR3 region is CASSQVWQRGADTQYF. As DNA, the CDR3 is TGCGCCAGCAGCCAAGTATGGCAGAGGGGCGCAGATACGCAGTATTTT.

CDR3 protein: CATQGEGNQPQHF. CDR3 DNA: TGTGCAACTCAAGGGGAGGGCAATCAGCCCCAGCATTTT. V is TRBV6-2 or TRBV6-3 and J is TRBJ1-5, with a weak D call TRBD1 (5 bases). The CDR3 extends over 13 amino acids. Looked up from germline, CDR1 is MNHEY and CDR2 is SVGEGT.

This clonotype was recorded at least ten times. V and J are TRBV5-1 and TRBJ2-3; maybe TRBD2 (6 bases). V lost 1 base and J 0 bases, leaving 9 bases between the germline ends. There are 15 residues in the CDR3. Per the germline V gene, CDR1 is SGHRS and CDR2 is YFSETQ. CDR3 DNA sequence: TGCGCCAGCAGCTTGTCCGGGGGAAGCACAGATACGCAGTATTTT. The encoded protein is CASSLSGGSTDTQYF.

This clonotype was picked up many times. The chain is built from TRBV12-3 or TRBV12-4 and TRBJ1-2, with TRBD1 as a possible D gene (5 bases). CDR3 length: 13 amino acids. Trimming pared 3 bases from V and 8 bases from J, leaving 13 bases between. The CDR3 region has the DNA TGTGCCAGCAGTTTCGGGAGGGGTTACGGCTACACCTTC. It yields the protein CASSFGRGYGYTF.

A note on this clonotype: This may be a read error, as it is one base from a much larger clone. Since no conserved phenylalanine or tryptophan closes the CDR3, a read error is the likely cause. This rearrangement joins TRBV12-3 or TRBV12-4 to TRBJ1-1, with 7 nucleotides matching TRBD1. V shed 5 bases, J shed 10 bases, and the junction held 10 bases outside the gene matches. CDR3 size: 13 residues. The DNA for the CDR3 is TGTGCCAGCAGTCCGGGACAGAGGATTCGAGCTTTCCTT. This translates into CASSPGQRIRAFL.

Note on this clonotype: A read error is the likely source, as a far larger clone sits one nucleotide away. This chain connects TRBV20-1 to TRBJ2-1; 9 nucleotides align to TRBD2. V was pared by 5 bases and J by 10 bases, with 12 bases of the junction left unmatched. The CDR3 has 14 amino acids. In germline, CDR1 is DFQATT, CDR2 SNEGSKA (reference sequence). Here the CDR3 reads CSASPFGLASEQFF. The CDR3 coding sequence is TGCAGTGCTTCACCCTTCGGACTAGCGTCCGAGCAGTTCTTC.

There are many counts of this clonotype. The chain combines TRBV20-1 with TRBJ2-1; tentative D call: TRBD1 (5 bases). From germline, CDR1 is DFQATT and CDR2 SNEGSKA (reference sequence). V dropped 0 bases and J dropped 13 bases, with 13 bases sitting between them. The CDR3 is made up of 12 amino acids. The CDR3 nucleotides are TGCAGTGCTAGAGATCAGGGCTGGTCACAGTTCTTC. Its translation is CSARDQGWSQFF.

As to this clonotype: At one boundary the junction diverges from the germline segment, which might be a read error. The chain recombines TRBV5-1 with TRBJ2-4; a weak D match, TRBD1 (5 bases). Germline assignment: CDR1 SGHRS and CDR2 YFSETQ. The CDR3 has 18 residues. The CDR3 sequence: CASSSFWQGEGARNIQDF. The CDR3, as DNA: TGCGCCAGCAGCTCCTTTTGGCAGGGTGAAGGAGCCAGAAACATTCAGGACTTC.

In this sample, this clonotype turned up many times. The chain employs TRBV18 and TRBJ1-5, with D maybe TRBD1 (6 bases). This CDR3 has 15 residues. Germline V gene sequence: CDR1 KGHSH, CDR2 LQKENI. The V gene lost 6 bases and the J gene lost 5 bases, with 17 bases spanning the gap. The CDR3 is CASSLTGRTHQPQHF. Written as DNA, the CDR3 is TGTGCCAGCTCGCTCACAGGGAGAACACATCAGCCCCAGCATTTT.

This clonotype was recorded at least ten times. The chain carries TRBV5-1 and TRBJ1-5; D is possibly TRBD1 (6 bases). V shed 5 bases and J shed 0 bases, with 12 bases lying between them. CDR1 and CDR2 from the germline V gene are SGHRS and YFSETQ. The CDR3 sequence is 15 residues long. The CDR3: CASRAGDNSNQPQHF. As DNA, the CDR3 is TGCGCCAGCAGAGCAGGGGACAATAGCAATCAGCCCCAGCATTTT.

This clonotype was seen at least ten times. This chain joins TRBV20-1 and TRBJ2-5; D call uncertain. Germline V CDR1 and CDR2: DFQATT, SNEGSKA (reference sequence). Trimming removed 1 base at V and 6 bases at J, with 12 bases between. The CDR3 is 13 residues long. The CDR3: CSARAAVLQTQYF. The CDR3 nucleotides read TGCAGTGCTAGAGCGGCGGTCTTACAGACCCAGTACTTC.

This clonotype was detected many times. The CDR3 sequence: CATSDFTGEAFF. The CDR3 DNA sequence: TGTGCCACCAGTGATTTTACGGGGGAAGCTTTCTTT. The V and J genes are TRBV24-1 and TRBJ1-1; D not resolved. Germline V gives CDR1 KGHDR, CDR2 SFDVKD. Trimming left V 1 base short and J 8 bases short, with 7 bases between. The CDR3 has 12 amino acids.

This clonotype was seen many times. V is TRBV7-2 and J is TRBJ2-1, with a possible D match to TRBD1 (6 bases). The germline V gene has CDR1 SGHTA and CDR2 FQGNSA. The germline V and J ends were trimmed by 5 bases and 8 bases, with 13 bases remaining between them. This CDR3 is 13 amino acids long. The DNA for the CDR3 is TGTGCCAGCAGCACGAACAGGGTAGATGAGCAGTTCTTC. Residues: CASSTNRVDEQFF.

This clonotype was counted at least ten times. In DNA, the CDR3 is TGTGCCAGCCGGTCGAGCGGGAGGTGGGAGCAGTACTTC. This encodes CASRSSGRWEQYF. This chain connects TRBV3-1 to TRBJ2-7; TRBD2 agrees at 9 bases. The CDR3 sequence is 13 residues long. After removal of 8 bases from V and 7 bases from J, the junction contained 9 bases not matched to a gene. CDR1 LGHDT and CDR2 YNNKEL come from the germline V gene (reference sequence).

CDR3 amino acids: CASSRVRVSEQFF. The CDR3 DNA follows: TGTGCCAGCAGCCGCGTTCGGGTAAGCGAGCAGTTCTTC. V is TRBV12-3 or TRBV12-4 and J is TRBJ2-1; D ambiguous. Trimming cost V 6 bases and J 10 bases, with 16 bases left between them. This CDR3 is 13 amino acids long.

This clonotype was counted a single time. CDR3 protein: CAISESRVGQSNTGELFF. The DNA of the CDR3 is TGTGCCATCAGTGAGTCTAGGGTGGGACAGTCGAACACCGGGGAGCTGTTTTTT. The chain carries TRBV10-3 and TRBJ2-2; 7 bases are shared with TRBD1. CDR3 length equals 18 residues. Germline CDR1 and CDR2: ENHRY and SYGVKD. Germline trimming cut 0 bases from V and 0 bases from J; bases unmatched to any gene: 7.

This clonotype was seen ten or more times. The chain is built from TRBV19 and TRBJ2-2; TRBD2 matches at 9 bases. Germline-derived CDR1 and CDR2 are LNHDA and SQIVND (reference sequence). There are 14 residues in the CDR3. The V and J ends lost 5 bases and 5 bases, in that order; junction bases with no gene match: 3. In DNA, the CDR3 is TGTGCCAGTAGTCAGCTAGCGGGGACCGGGGAGCTGTTTTTT. Translating gives CASSQLAGTGELFF.

Points on this clonotype: Since a far larger clone is one base different, this is likely a read error. The rearrangement joins TRBV7-9 to TRBJ2-1; 8 nucleotides align to TRBD2. The germline V gene has CDR1 SEHNR and CDR2 FQNEAQ (reference sequence). The CDR3 runs 15 residues. CDR3 bases: TGCGCCAGCAGCTTTAGGGCTAGCGGGCGCGGTGAGCAGTTCTTC. Translating gives CASSFRASGRGEQFF.

This clonotype has a single count. One base away lies a much larger clone, so this may be a sequencing read error. In this CDR3 the conserved last residue, phenylalanine or tryptophan, is missing, so a read error is likely. The rearrangement uses TRBV11-3 and TRBJ2-7; D is unclear. This CDR3 contains 11 residues. V dropped 4 bases and J dropped 5 bases, with 6 bases sitting between them. Germline V lookup: CDR1 SGHNT, CDR2 YENEEA. Here the CDR3 reads CASSSYNEQYS. The CDR3 bases are TGTGCCAGCAGCTCTTATAACGAGCAGTACTCC.